Listed below are T cell receptor beta chains from one sample, sequenced in a study of long-term antiretroviral therapy in people with HIV. Here immunoSEQ multiplex PCR was the method, and the copy in TCRdb shows in-frame clones only, minus some. The table shows more than 25,000 clones, with roughly 84% occurring only once. Sequencing used unsorted PBMCs, obtained 2 years after starting antiretroviral therapy. The receptors derive from a man between 45 and 60 years old with HIV. CDR3s include the opening cysteine and the closing phenylalanine or tryptophan. The D gene is left open where the match is weak. Clone size, where shown, is once, few, many, or a class for clones that have expanded.

j_call d_call clone_size v_call cdr3_aa cdr3_nt
TRBJ1-3 TRBD1 . TRBV5-1 CASSLAGAGGFGNTIYF TGCGCCAGCAGCTTGGCCGGGGCAGGGGGCTTTGGAAACACCATATATTTT
TRBJ1-6 TRBD1 . TRBV2 CASRGTGESPLHF TGTGCCAGCAGGGGGACAGGGGAATCACCCCTCCACTTT
TRBJ2-3 TRBD2 . TRBV4-3 CASSLQPAGSTDTQYF TGCGCCAGCAGCCTCCAGCCAGCGGGGAGCACAGATACGCAGTATTTT
TRBJ2-7 . . TRBV7-2 CASSPSYEQYF TGTGCCAGCAGCCCCTCATACGAGCAGTACTTC
TRBJ2-2 TRBD1 . TRBV10-3 CAISPGQGRGTGELFF TGTGCCATCAGTCCAGGACAGGGTCGTGGCACCGGGGAGCTGTTTTTT
TRBJ2-1 . . TRBV18 CASSPLHGNEQFF TGTGCCAGCTCACCCCTACACGGCAATGAGCAGTTCTTC
TRBJ2-6 . . TRBV29-1 CSVAAGATSGANVLTF TGCAGCGTTGCCGCCGGCGCCACCTCTGGGGCCAACGTCCTGACTTTC
TRBJ2-1 TRBD2 . TRBV7-3 CASSLAGGYNEQFF TGTGCCAGCAGCTTAGCGGGGGGCTACAATGAGCAGTTCTTC
TRBJ1-4 . . TRBV7-2 CASSLGLATNEKLFF TGTGCCAGCAGCTTAGGACTCGCAACTAATGAAAAACTGTTTTTT
TRBJ1-1 TRBD1 . TRBV15 CATSRPGQGGTEAFF TGTGCCACCAGCAGACCCGGACAGGGAGGCACTGAAGCTTTCTTT
TRBJ2-7 . . TRBV30 CAWSKGHSYEQYF TGTGCCTGGAGTAAAGGGCACTCCTACGAGCAGTACTTC
TRBJ2-4 . . TRBV18 CASSPLGAAKNIQYF TGTGCCAGCTCACCATTGGGGGCAGCCAAAAACATTCAGTACTTC
TRBJ2-7 . . TRBV5-5 CASSLGWVGDPYEQYF TGTGCCAGCAGCTTGGGGTGGGTGGGGGACCCCTACGAGCAGTACTTC
TRBJ2-7 . . TRBV28 CASSLGHSGAYEQYF TGTGCCAGCAGTTTAGGTCACTCCGGCGCCTACGAGCAGTACTTC
TRBJ2-7 TRBD1 . TRBV28 CASSFLGQGAFSYEQYF TGTGCCAGCAGTTTCTTGGGACAGGGGGCTTTCTCCTACGAGCAGTACTTC
TRBJ1-2 TRBD1 . TRBV28 CASRQTGGKSPYGYTF TGTGCCAGCAGGCAGACAGGGGGAAAATCCCCCTATGGCTACACCTTC
TRBJ2-1 TRBD1 . TRBV7-9 CASSWDRGRNEQFF TGTGCCAGCAGCTGGGACAGGGGGCGCAATGAGCAGTTCTTC
TRBJ2-7 . . TRBV11-2 CASSSPRRVSYEQYF TGTGCCAGCAGCTCCCCCCGACGGGTCTCCTACGAGCAGTACTTC
TRBJ1-5 . . TRBV2 CASSVGYSNQPQHF TGTGCCAGCAGTGTAGGCTATAGCAATCAGCCCCAGCATTTT
TRBJ1-1 . once TRBV5-5 CASSPTGTPRRAFF TGTGCCAGCAGCCCTACCGGGACACCGAGACGAGCTTTCTTT
TRBJ1-2 . . TRBV10-2 CASSESPAGVGYGYTF TGCGCCAGCAGTGAGTCCCCTGCAGGGGTAGGTTATGGCTACACCTTC
TRBJ1-5 . . TRBV5-3 CARSLTGSGNQPQHF TGTGCCAGAAGCTTGACGGGGTCCGGCAATCAGCCCCAGCATTTT
TRBJ1-1 TRBD1 . TRBV30 CAWSSDRGPNTEAFF TGTGCCTGGAGTAGCGACAGGGGGCCGAACACTGAAGCTTTCTTT
TRBJ2-2 . . TRBV7-2 CASSAYGGGRTGELFF TGTGCCAGCAGCGCCTATGGAGGGGGACGTACCGGGGAGCTGTTTTTT
TRBJ1-1 . . TRBV18 CASSPRGENTEAFF TGTGCCAGCTCACCCCGCGGAGAGAACACTGAAGCTTTCTTT
TRBJ2-3 . . TRBV5-8 CASSLQVVFPRTDTQYF TGTGCCAGCAGCTTACAAGTAGTCTTCCCGAGGACAGATACGCAGTATTTT